The clone carrying this T cell receptor beta chain has a handful of counts. Its antigen is unidentified. In germline, CDR1 is SGHRS, CDR2 YFSETQ. The CDR3 is 16 residues long. With 0 bases removed from V and 5 bases from J, the gap between germline ends came to 14 bases. This entry belongs to a study of cytomegalovirus exposure and HLA in healthy donors. Study-wide results and caveats: When analyzed later, a missense DCLRE1C variant was found to be linked to TCR beta V- and J-gene trimming. The study assumed roughly uniform donor sequencing depth for presence/absence analyses.

With 60 Vbeta and 13 Jbeta primers, the PCR was carried out. The data were produced by immunoSEQ multiplex PCR, yet TCRdb's version contains in-frame clones alone and is incomplete. The sample yields 200,000 or so clones, approximately 80% seen once. The clonotype originates from a boy under 10 years old in good health and CMV-seronegative. V and J are TRBV5-1 and TRBJ2-2, with D maybe TRBD2 (5 bases). Source material: PBMCs. The DNA of the CDR3 is TGCGCCAGCAGCTTGGGAGCAGAGCGGCGGACCGGGGAGCTGTTTTTT. This sequence encodes CASSLGAERRTGELFF.